This T cell receptor beta chain was captured by sequencing in a study of control samples from healthy donors and cancer patients. Profiling relied on immunoSEQ multiplex PCR, and the TCRdb table lists in-frame clones only, not all of them. The table records about 95,000 clones, around 90% of them present only once. V lost 0 bases, J lost 1 base, and 6 bases lay in between. The CDR3 spans 14 residues. CDR1 is LNHNV and CDR2 is YYDKDF in the germline V gene (reference sequence). The sequencing input was blood. V and J are TRBV15 and TRBJ1-1, with D maybe TRBD1 (5 bases). The TCR comes from a woman aged 70 to 79 in good health. CDR3 DNA: TGTGCCACCAGCAGAGAGGGGCGGAACACTGAAGCTTTCTTT. This codes for CATSREGRNTEAFF.